What follows are 18 T cell receptor beta chains derived from one specimen sequenced in a study of tumor and adjacent non-tumor tissue in lung cancer. Three rounds of nested PCR, following a modified ARM-PCR protocol, produced the TCRbeta library. MiXCR, applied by TCRdb to the multiplex PCR reads, yields one record per CDR3 protein. This table holds over 100,000 distinct CDR3 sequences, 60% to 80% found once. No cell sorting was done before RNA was extracted from the tissue. The normal lung tissue was taken more than 3 cm from the tumor edge. The sample comprised distant non-tumor lung tissue. Receptors were obtained from a man between 60 and 70 years old with non-small cell lung cancer.

This clonotype showed up just a few times. A clone one base away is much larger, so this may be a read error. This chain connects TRBV10-3 to TRBJ2-7; unclear D gene. Trimming took 4 bases from V and 6 from J, leaving 7 bases between them. Germline V gene lookup returns CDR1 ENHRY and CDR2 SYGVKD. The CDR3 sequence is 11 residues long. CDR3 sequence: CAISASREQYF. CDR3 sequence (DNA): TGTGCCATCAGTGCTTCCCGCGAGCAGTACTTC.

About this clonotype: An end of the junction differs from the germline gene, which may be a read error. J is TRBJ2-7 and V is TRBV29-1, with D possibly TRBD2 on 6 matching bases. This CDR3 has 14 residues. Germline V CDR1 and CDR2: SQVTM, ANQGSEA. CDR3 region: CSVEVGTVVYEQHF. The CDR3 nucleotides read TGCAGCGTTGAAGTTGGGACTGTGGTCTACGAGCAGCACTTC.

This clonotype has a handful of counts. A much larger clone lies one base from this, so it may be a read error. The chain employs TRBV29-1 and TRBJ1-4; D not resolved. V was pared by 3 bases and J by 7 bases, with 6 bases between. The CDR3 extends over 11 amino acids. Germline V gene data show CDR1 as SQVTM and CDR2 as ANQGSEA. The CDR3 reads CSVDESEKLFF. DNA of the CDR3: TGCAGCGTTGATGAGAGTGAAAAACTGTTTTTT.

The rearrangement uses TRBV10-3 and TRBJ1-1; no firm D call. CDR1 and CDR2 (germline): ENHRY, SYGVKD. This CDR3 comprises 12 residues. Trimming pared 4 bases from V and 4 bases from J, leaving 7 bases between. CDR3 region: CAISGMITEAFF. CDR3 bases: TGTGCCATCAGTGGGATGATCACTGAAGCTTTCTTT.

In its sample, this clonotype was seen a few times. A single base separates this from a much larger clone, so it may be a read error. V and J are TRBV29-1 and TRBJ2-3; D call uncertain. V lost 7 bases and J lost 4, with 12 bases in between. The CDR3 covers 12 residues. Germline lookup yields CDR1 SQVTM and CDR2 ANQGSEA. The CDR3 nucleotides read TGCAGCGCTTATATGAATGCAGATACGCAGTATTTT. Amino acids: CSAYMNADTQYF.

On this clonotype: Germline is not matched at one junction end, which may reflect a read error. The chain uses TRBV12-3 or TRBV12-4 and TRBJ2-7, with D tentatively TRBD2 (6 bases). The CDR3 runs to 14 residues. This chain's CDR3 is CTSSPGTGVYEQYF. The CDR3 region has the DNA TGTACCAGCAGTCCCGGGACTGGCGTCTACGAGCAGTACTTC.

This clonotype occurred a few times. The chain recombines TRBV5-1 with TRBJ2-2; weak D call: TRBD2 (6 bases). The CDR3 consists of 14 residues. CDR1 is SGHRS and CDR2 is YFSETQ in the germline V gene. V was clipped by 4 bases and J by 0 bases, with 7 bases between them. The CDR3: CASSGGANTGELFF. DNA for the CDR3: TGCGCCAGCAGCGGCGGGGCGAACACCGGGGAGCTGTTTTTT.

This clonotype was seen a few times. A much larger clone lies one base from this, so it may be a read error. The gene calls are TRBV6-2 or TRBV6-3 and TRBJ2-3; D is unclear. The CDR3 spans 11 residues. From germline, CDR1 is MNHEY and CDR2 SVGEGT. The chain's CDR3 is CASSRTNTQYF. The CDR3 DNA is TGTGCCAGCAGTCGCACAAATACGCAGTATTTT.

As regards this clonotype: Lacking the conserved final phenylalanine or tryptophan, this CDR3 likely reflects a read error. Here the CDR3 reads CASSPRTSGVWETQYC. In nucleotides, the CDR3 is TGTGCCAGCAGCCCCCGTACTAGCGGGGTGTGGGAGACTCAGTACTGC. V gene TRBV11-2 combines with J gene TRBJ2-5; 10 nucleotides match TRBD2. There are 16 residues in the CDR3. Germline V gene lookup returns CDR1 SGHAT and CDR2 FQNNGV.

As concerns this clonotype: A read error may explain this, as a much larger clone is one base away. The chain's CDR3 is CASRPIVIDTEAFF. The CDR3 bases are TGTGCCAGCCGCCCAATTGTGATAGACACTGAAGCTTTCTTT. The chain recombines TRBV6-6 with TRBJ1-1; D ambiguous. The CDR3 is 14 amino acids. V shed 8 bases and J shed 3 bases, with 16 bases lying between them. Germline V lookup: CDR1 MNHNY, CDR2 SVGAGI (reference sequence).

This clonotype has only a few counts. The CDR3 does not close with the conserved phenylalanine or tryptophan, likely indicating a read error. The chain employs TRBV7-9 and TRBJ1-1; 8 bases agree with TRBD1. CDR1 and CDR2 (germline): SEHNR, FQNEAQ (reference sequence). The V segment lost 5 bases and the J segment 11 bases; nucleotides outside the gene matches: 10. The CDR3 contains 13 residues. CDR3 DNA: TGTGCCAGCAGCCTACAGGGGGACGGCCCGGCTTTCCTT. Translation: CASSLQGDGPAFL.

The chain links TRBV5-4 to TRBJ2-2, with TRBD2 as a possible D gene (5 bases). Trimming pared 4 bases from V and 3 bases from J, leaving 16 bases between. The CDR3 is made up of 16 amino acids. The V gene's germline CDR1 is SGHNT and CDR2 YYREEE (reference sequence). CDR3 residues: CASSPGGVVDTGELFF. CDR3 nucleotide sequence: TGTGCCAGCAGCCCCGGAGGAGTGGTCGACACCGGGGAGCTGTTTTTT.

Details on this clonotype: A junction end diverges from the germline sequence, so it may reflect a read error. The chain employs TRBV5-4 and TRBJ2-3; a weak D match, TRBD1 (6 bases). Per germline, CDR1 SGHNT and CDR2 YYREEE (reference sequence). This CDR3 contains 17 residues. The CDR3 DNA sequence: TGTGCCAGCAGCCCCCTCGGAGAGGGGACAAGCACAGATACACAGTATTTT. Protein sequence: CASSPLGEGTSTDTQYF.

Points on this clonotype: One end of the junction varies from germline; a read error may be responsible. This chain joins TRBV29-1 and TRBJ2-5, with a tentative D call TRBD2 (7 bases). The CDR3 is made up of 15 amino acids. Germline V gene lookup returns CDR1 SQVTM and CDR2 ANQGSEA. CDR3 nucleotides: TGCAGCGTTGAAGAGGGCCGGGGGGCCCAAGAGACCCAGCACTTC. Amino acids: CSVEEGRGAQETQHF.

This clonotype occurred many times. The chain employs TRBV5-8 and TRBJ2-3, with 14 positions matching TRBD2. CDR1 and CDR2 (germline): SGHTS, YDEGEE. This CDR3 spans 15 amino acids. The V gene end was trimmed by 4 bases and the J gene end by 4 bases; junction bases not matched to a gene: 2. The chain's CDR3 is CASSRGLAGADTQYF. CDR3 nucleotides: TGTGCCAGCAGCAGGGGACTAGCGGGAGCAGATACGCAGTATTTT.

This clonotype occurred many times. CDR3 DNA sequence: TGTGCCAGCAGCCAAGTCTCTTACACAGATACGCAGTATTTT. This gives the protein CASSQVSYTDTQYF. The gene calls are TRBV14 and TRBJ2-3, with D hard to call. Germline assignment: CDR1 SGHDN and CDR2 FVKESK. V was clipped by 1 base and J by 2 bases, with 7 bases between them. The CDR3 is 14 residues long.

For this clonotype: A clone one base away is much larger, so this may be a read error. CDR3 sequence reads: CASSYGTRETQYF. The CDR3 bases are TGTGCCAGCAGTTACGGGACCAGAGAGACCCAGTACTTC. The J gene is TRBJ2-5, the V gene TRBV6-5; D could derive from TRBD1 or TRBD2 (5 bases each). This CDR3 is built from 13 residues. Germline values: CDR1 MNHEY, CDR2 SVGAGI. With 2 bases removed from V and 4 bases from J, the gap between germline ends came to 8 bases.

This clonotype was counted many times. The rearrangement links TRBV5-1 to TRBJ2-1; D gene uncertain. Germline V lookup: CDR1 SGHRS, CDR2 YFSETQ. Trimming took 3 bases from V and 5 from J, leaving 15 bases between them. CDR3 length equals 15 residues. The CDR3 DNA reads TGCGCCAGCAGCTCGGCCCGTGGCAGGAACAATGAGCAGTTCTTC. Its protein is CASSSARGRNNEQFF.